These 3 T cell receptor beta chains were all obtained from the same sample, sequenced in a study of beta chain features in type 1 diabetes. The study, taken as a whole, reports: Significant though moderate, a shortening of TCRB CDR3s appeared in all four CD4+ subsets of Type 1 diabetes patients.

No cognate antigen is known for these TCRs. Every isolated RNA sample was fully reverse transcribed, so sequencing captured expressed TCRB transcripts. Produced via immunoSEQ multiplex PCR; TCRdb's table is partial and in-frame only. This sample has about 160,000 clones, with more than 60% found just once. Sequencing was performed on naive CD4+ T cells from blood. These receptors came from a man under 40 with type 1 diabetes.

The V and J genes are TRBV27 and TRBJ2-7; 9 positions match TRBD1. The V and J ends lost 6 bases and 6 bases, in that order; junction bases with no gene match: 12. There are 15 residues in the CDR3. Germline loops: CDR1 MNHEY, CDR2 SMNVEV (reference sequence). The CDR3 DNA follows: TGTGCCAGCAGAAGCCCCGGGACAGGGCCTGCCGAGCAGTACTTC. Translation: CASRSPGTGPAEQYF.

The gene calls are TRBV28 and TRBJ2-7, with 7 bases matching TRBD2. J gave up 0 bases and V 4 bases, and 3 bases lay outside the gene matches. CDR3 size: 14 residues. Germline V gives CDR1 MDHEN, CDR2 SYDVKM. In DNA, the CDR3 is TGTGCCAGCAGTTGGCCGGGGGGCTCCTACGAGCAGTACTTC. Translated: CASSWPGGSYEQYF.

V usage is TRBV9 and J usage is TRBJ2-1, with 7 bases that match TRBD2. The CDR3 is 16 amino acids. V trimming: 5 bases; J trimming: 0 bases; junction bases outside the gene matches: 8. Germline V lookup: CDR1 SGDLS, CDR2 YYNGEE. CDR3 residues: CASRPGRESSYNEQFF. CDR3 DNA sequence: TGTGCCAGCAGGCCAGGGAGGGAGAGCTCCTACAATGAGCAGTTCTTC.